This TCR beta chain was recovered during a study of cytomegalovirus exposure and HLA in healthy donors. Whole-study findings and limits: Clonal expansion, a later analysis showed, was greater in HLA-associated TCR beta chains than in equally common others.

This PCR relied on a set of 60 Vbeta primers and 13 Jbeta primers. TCRdb's copy holds only in-frame clones and misses some; the assay was immunoSEQ multiplex PCR. The table lists about 93,000 clones, 78% of them singletons. This clone has only a few counts. Its target is unknown. The CDR3 covers 16 residues. The ends lost 4 bases at V and 10 bases at J; junction bases unmatched: 12. CDR1 and CDR2 (germline): SGHRS, YFSETQ. This receptor was obtained from a middle-aged woman in good health and CMV-seronegative. Material: PBMCs. The V call is TRBV5-1, the J call TRBJ2-1; 12 nucleotides agree with TRBD2. Here the CDR3 DNA reads TGCGCCAGCAGCGCTAGTCTAGCGGGAGGGAGTACGGAGCAGTTCTTC. Protein sequence: CASSASLAGGSTEQFF.